One sample yielded the 6 T cell receptor beta chains listed below, sequenced in a study of T cells in Graves' hyperthyroidism and ophthalmopathy. Authors of the study amplified TCR beta CDR3 regions from RNA transcripts. With the HTBI primer set, the TCR CDR3 went through a first round of RT-PCR. TCRdb passed the multiplex PCR reads through MiXCR, listing each CDR3 protein once. The table includes approximately 400,000 distinct CDR3 sequences, about 15% detected once. The sequencing sample was made of blood. The source of these receptors is a woman in her thirties with Graves' hyperthyroidism.

Points on this clonotype: This sequence may be a read error, since a much larger clone differs from it by one base. This CDR3 is missing its conserved last phenylalanine or tryptophan, likely due to a read error. The chain links TRBV20-1 to TRBJ2-7; D may be TRBD2 (5 bases). V was shortened by 7 bases and J by 4 bases, with 14 bases between the two germline ends. This CDR3 has 12 residues. CDR1 and CDR2 from the germline V gene are DFQATT and SNEGSKA (reference sequence). The CDR3 sequence: CSVGNPAYEQYL. DNA for the CDR3: TGCAGTGTCGGGAACCCCGCATACGAGCAGTACCTC.

This clonotype was seen ten or more times. This rearrangement joins TRBV2 to TRBJ2-1; D may correspond to TRBD1 or TRBD2 (5 bases each). This CDR3 is built from 17 residues. CDR1 and CDR2 (germline): SNHLY, FYNNEI. Trimming cost V 3 bases and J 9 bases, with 24 bases left between them. The CDR3 loop reads CASSEVGGAKNRCEQFF. DNA for the CDR3: TGTGCCAGCAGTGAGGTTGGGGGAGCTAAAAATCGATGTGAGCAGTTCTTC.

This clonotype came up many times. The chain links TRBV18 to TRBJ2-3, with 12 bases lining up with TRBD2. The CDR3 loop spans 16 amino acids. CDR1 is KGHSH, CDR2 LQKENI, per germline. The junction had 4 bases not matched to a gene; V was cut back by 4 bases and J by 2 bases. The chain's CDR3 is CASSRLAGGNTDTQYF. CDR3 DNA sequence: TGTGCCAGCTCACGCCTAGCGGGAGGGAACACAGATACGCAGTATTTT.

The genes are TRBV12-3 or TRBV12-4 and TRBJ2-7; 11 nucleotides match TRBD1. CDR3 length: 15 amino acids. V gave up 5 bases and J gave up 3 bases; unmatched junction bases: 6. The CDR3 nucleotides are TGTGCCAGCAGTCGGGACAGGGGGACTCACTACGAGCAGTACTTC. Translating gives CASSRDRGTHYEQYF.

The J gene is TRBJ2-5, the V gene TRBV5-1, with a tentative D call TRBD1 (5 bases). The V gene's germline CDR1 is SGHRS and CDR2 YFSETQ. CDR3 size: 14 residues. V dropped 4 bases and J dropped 1 base, with 11 bases sitting between them. The CDR3 sequence: CASSTGHLQETQYF. CDR3 in DNA: TGCGCCAGCAGCACCGGACACCTCCAAGAGACCCAGTACTTC.

The V and J genes are TRBV24-1 and TRBJ1-2, with D tentatively TRBD1 (5 bases). V gave up 2 bases and J gave up 4 bases, with 19 bases separating them. The CDR3 extends over 17 amino acids. Germline CDR1 reads KGHDR; CDR2 reads SFDVKD. The chain's CDR3 is CATSDSPRGRTLYGYTF. CDR3 DNA sequence: TGTGCCACCAGTGATTCTCCGAGGGGCCGGACACTCTATGGCTACACCTTC.